The clone carrying this T cell receptor beta chain is a singleton in its sample. Its target is not known. The data belong to a study of CD4+ T cells in melanoma. Findings and limits, study-wide: A reported correlation linked neoantigen-specific CD4+ T cells to CD8+, macrophage and B cell function. Reportedly, melanoma neoantigen-specific CD4+ T cells showed varied differentiation states.

TCRdb's table, derived via immunoSEQ multiplex PCR, lists solely in-frame clones and lacks some. The data show over 100,000 clones, over 80% seen once. This clonotype originated in a human donor with melanoma. The sample taken for sequencing was peripheral blood.

Here the CDR3 DNA reads TGTGCCAGCAGGCCGGACAGGGGGCGGGGGGCCAACGTCCTGACTTTC. It codes for CASRPDRGRGANVLTF. V is TRBV6-6 and J is TRBJ2-6; TRBD1 agrees at 11 bases. Losses at the gene ends were 6 bases for V and 4 bases for J; bases not matched to a gene: 5. Looked up from germline, CDR1 is MNHNY and CDR2 is SVGAGI (reference sequence). The CDR3 covers 16 residues.